A single sample gave rise to the 2 T cell receptor beta chains below, sequenced in a study of human T cells and chemical hapten exposure. TCRdb called the RACE reads again in MiXCR, with one record for every CDR3 protein. The sample has about 120,000 distinct CDR3 sequences, approximately 15% seen once. Time point specified: patch test 1, 2 weeks after DPC sensitization. The treatment is: therapeutic diphenylcyclopropenone sensitization with weekly scalp DPC. The sequences come from whole blood, collected in connection with sensitization to the hapten diphenylcyclopropenone (DPC). These receptors were obtained from a man aged 18 to 29 with alopecia areata. Some clones in this sample may be carry-over from other donors' samples.

The chain recombines TRBV11-3 with TRBJ2-1; D is unresolved. V was cut by 2 bases and J by 0 bases, with 11 bases left in between. The CDR3 consists of 16 residues. Germline V gives CDR1 SGHNT, CDR2 YENEEA. The DNA for the CDR3 is TGTGCCAGCAGCTTAAGGTCCCATAGCTCCTACAATGAGCAGTTCTTC. Residues: CASSLRSHSSYNEQFF. Full variable domain (outside the CDR3, taken from reference TRBV11-3 and TRBJ2-1): EAGVVQSPRYKIIEKKQPVAFWCNPISGHNTLYWYLQNLGQGPELLIRYENEEAVDDSQLPKDRFSAERLKGVDSTLKIQPAELGDSAVYLCASSLRSHSSYNEQFFGPGTRLTVL.

This clonotype appeared a few times. The V gene is TRBV2, the J gene TRBJ2-3; D unresolved. CDR3 length: 14 residues. V dropped 8 bases and J dropped 1 base, with 13 bases sitting between them. Germline V gene lookup returns CDR1 SNHLY and CDR2 FYNNEI. The CDR3 region has the DNA TGTGCCAGCGGCGGCACGGCGGGCACAGATACGCAGTATTTT. Amino acid sequence: CASGGTAGTDTQYF.